This T cell receptor beta chain stems from a study of shared clonotypes between healthy human individuals. Regarding the study as a whole: Shared clonotypes across all four donors exceeded non-shared ones in generation probability.

The authors divided CD4+ cells into CD45RA+ naive and CD45RA-negative memory subsets. Of note for this clone: Antigen specificity is unknown.

Sorted-subset replicate PCR reactions contained 200 to 250 ng DNA, corresponding to some 29,000 T cell genomes. TCRdb's table, derived via immunoSEQ multiplex PCR, lists solely in-frame clones and lacks some. Seen here are 150,000 to 200,000 clones, 85% to 95% observed once, and the top ten hold 0.065% to 0.07%. The clonotype originates from a woman aged 25 to 39 in good health. Material for sequencing was naive CD4+ T cells sorted from blood. Subset described: CD45RA+ positively selected.

The CDR3 protein is CASTDNEKLFF. In nucleotides, the CDR3 is TGTGCCAGCACGGATAATGAAAAACTGTTTTTT. V usage is TRBV6-1 and J usage is TRBJ1-4, with unresolved D. The CDR3 is 11 amino acids. From germline, CDR1 is MNHNS and CDR2 SASEGT. V dropped 7 bases and J dropped 4 bases, with 4 bases sitting between them.